Listed below are T cell receptor beta chains from one sample, sequenced in a study of shared clonotypes between healthy human individuals. Profiling relied on immunoSEQ multiplex PCR, and the TCRdb table lists in-frame clones only, not all of them. The sample shows approximately 620,000 clones, around 97% of them seen only once. Sequencing was done on a sample of naive CD4+ T cells sorted from blood. All receptors come from a woman between 25 and 40 years old in good health. Each CDR3 is given with its conserved first and last residue. A D gene is named only where the DNA matches it firmly.

d_gene: -; j_gene: TRBJ2-7; v_gene: TRBV5-1; CDR3aa: CASSSPSYEQYF; CDR3nt: TGCGCCAGCAGCTCCCCAAGCTACGAGCAGTACTTC
d_gene: -; j_gene: TRBJ2-7; v_gene: TRBV7-6; CDR3aa: CASSLGAPGGRGYEQYF; CDR3nt: TGTGCCAGCAGCTTAGGGGCTCCTGGGGGGAGAGGTTACGAGCAGTACTTC
d_gene: -; j_gene: TRBJ2-1; v_gene: TRBV18; CDR3aa: CASSPRLGNTINEQFF; CDR3nt: TGTGCCAGCTCACCACGATTAGGGAATACTATAAATGAGCAGTTCTTC
d_gene: -; j_gene: TRBJ2-7; v_gene: TRBV5-4; CDR3aa: CASSTGTESTYEQYF; CDR3nt: TGTGCCAGCAGCACCGGGACGGAGAGCACCTACGAGCAGTACTTC
d_gene: -; j_gene: TRBJ1-2; v_gene: TRBV6-5; CDR3aa: CASSYSQISYGYTF; CDR3nt: TGTGCCAGCAGTTACTCACAGATATCTTATGGCTACACCTTC
d_gene: -; j_gene: TRBJ1-4; v_gene: TRBV6-5; CDR3aa: CASRKPSRGEKLFF; CDR3nt: TGTGCCAGCCGCAAACCAAGCCGCGGGGAAAAACTGTTTTTT
d_gene: -; j_gene: TRBJ2-1; v_gene: TRBV18; CDR3aa: CASSPPLDRKNEQFF; CDR3nt: TGTGCCAGCTCACCACCGCTTGACAGAAAAAATGAGCAGTTCTTC
d_gene: -; j_gene: TRBJ2-7; v_gene: TRBV10-3; CDR3aa: CAISEPGRMTPYEQYF; CDR3nt: TGTGCCATCAGTGAGCCGGGACGGATGACTCCCTACGAGCAGTACTTC
d_gene: -; j_gene: TRBJ1-5; v_gene: TRBV21-1; CDR3aa: CARDRSGSQYSNQPQHF; CDR3nt: TGTGCCAGAGACAGGTCAGGGAGCCAATATAGCAATCAGCCCCAGCATTTT
d_gene: -; j_gene: TRBJ2-2; v_gene: TRBV6-5; CDR3aa: CASSYSTFNTGELFF; CDR3nt: TGTGCCAGCAGTTACTCTACCTTCAACACCGGGGAGCTGTTTTTT
d_gene: TRBD2; j_gene: TRBJ2-1; v_gene: TRBV4-1; CDR3aa: CASSQVVSGRAQNEQFF; CDR3nt: TGCGCCAGCAGCCAAGTCGTTTCCGGGAGGGCCCAGAATGAGCAGTTCTTC
d_gene: -; j_gene: TRBJ2-7; v_gene: TRBV29-1; CDR3aa: CSVEIGVRGEQYF; CDR3nt: TGCAGCGTTGAAATCGGGGTTCGAGGCGAGCAGTACTTC
d_gene: -; j_gene: TRBJ2-7; v_gene: TRBV21-1; CDR3aa: CASSKSSGDSSYEQYF; CDR3nt: TGTGCCAGCAGCAAGTCTAGCGGGGATAGCTCCTACGAGCAGTACTTC
d_gene: -; j_gene: TRBJ2-5; v_gene: TRBV5-4; CDR3aa: CASTTGGGGQETQYF; CDR3nt: TGTGCCAGCACCACGGGGGGCGGGGGCCAAGAGACCCAGTACTTC
d_gene: -; j_gene: TRBJ2-2; v_gene: TRBV6-5; CDR3aa: CASSYGGQNTGELFF; CDR3nt: TGTGCCAGCAGTTACGGGGGCCAAAACACCGGGGAGCTGTTTTTT
d_gene: TRBD2; j_gene: TRBJ2-1; v_gene: TRBV2; CDR3aa: CASSGRTSGYNEQFF; CDR3nt: TGTGCCAGCAGTGGAAGGACTAGCGGATACAATGAGCAGTTCTTC